This TCR beta chain was captured by sequencing in a study of control samples from healthy donors and cancer patients. This CDR3 region has 15 residues. Germline V gene data show CDR1 as SGHKS and CDR2 as YYEKEE (reference sequence). The J segment lost 1 base and the V segment lost 1 base, leaving 0 bases of the junction unmatched. This table comes from immunoSEQ multiplex PCR, and its TCRdb copy is limited to in-frame clones, with some not included. Of 150,000 to 200,000 clones listed, around 91% were seen once; the top ten hold 1.2% to 1.5%. This sequence was found in a woman between 45 and 60 years old in good health. The J gene is TRBJ2-3, the V gene TRBV5-5, with 10 bases matching TRBD2. The sequenced sample was blood. This chain's CDR3 is CASSLTSGGTDTQYF. CDR3 DNA sequence: TGTGCCAGCAGCTTGACTAGCGGGGGCACAGATACGCAGTATTTT.